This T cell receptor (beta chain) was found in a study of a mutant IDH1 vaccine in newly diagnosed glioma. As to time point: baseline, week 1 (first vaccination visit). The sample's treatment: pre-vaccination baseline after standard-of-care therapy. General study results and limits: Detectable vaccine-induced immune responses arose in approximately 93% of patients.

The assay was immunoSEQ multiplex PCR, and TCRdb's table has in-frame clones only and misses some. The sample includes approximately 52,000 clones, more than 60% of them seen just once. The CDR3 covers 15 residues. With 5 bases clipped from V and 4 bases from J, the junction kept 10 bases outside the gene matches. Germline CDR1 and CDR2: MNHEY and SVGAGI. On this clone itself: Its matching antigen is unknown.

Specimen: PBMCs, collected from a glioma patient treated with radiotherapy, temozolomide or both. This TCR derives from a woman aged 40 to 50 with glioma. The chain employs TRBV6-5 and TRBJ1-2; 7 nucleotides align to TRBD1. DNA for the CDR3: TGTGCCAGCAGTCACACAGGGGAATTATCCTATGGCTACACCTTC. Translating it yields CASSHTGELSYGYTF.